This T cell receptor beta chain was retrieved from a study of T-cell memory formation after mild COVID-19. Overall study context: Largely, the TCR clusters proved donor specific. Study results and limitations: Second-wave clones reaching peak frequency on day 37 lacked confirmed SARS-CoV-2 specificity. Pre-infection memory held some responding clones, suggesting pre-existing cross-reactive T cells responded. Clones that contracted from day 15 to 85 had balanced CD4/CD8; later expanders were CD4+ biased.

TCRdb independently ran MiXCR on the 5' RACE reads; one entry per CDR3 protein. The top ten clones hold roughly 9.1% of a sample with under 600,000 distinct CDR3 sequences, 20% to 25% of them seen once. This clonotype was recorded a few times. Its cognate antigen is unknown. An end of the junction differs from the germline gene, which may be a read error. The sequenced sample was PBMCs or a T cell subset sorted from them (not recorded which). The origin of this receptor is an adult woman who had mild COVID-19 (a few samples of this study predate the infection). Cell type and time point are not known.

The CDR3 DNA reads TGCGCCCGGGGGGGGAACTCCACAGATACGCAGTATTTT. Residues: CARGGNSTDTQYF. This sequence joins TRBV6-4 and TRBJ2-3; TRBD2 matches at 8 bases. This CDR3 region has 13 residues. Looked up from germline, CDR1 is MRHNA and CDR2 is SNTAGT.